Following are 11 T cell receptor beta chains from one sample sequenced in a study of blood T cell repertoires in COVID-19. The data were produced by immunoSEQ multiplex PCR, yet TCRdb's version contains in-frame clones alone and is incomplete. Of 35,000 to 40,000 clones listed, approximately 90% are singletons. The sequencing sample was made of peripheral blood. These receptors all stem from a human donor in a cohort sampled during active COVID-19.

This chain connects TRBV2 to TRBJ2-7; unclear D gene. There are 11 residues in the CDR3. V shed 5 bases and J shed 3 bases, with 5 bases lying between them. Germline loops: CDR1 SNHLY, CDR2 FYNNEI. CDR3: CASSIYYEQYF. The CDR3 region has the DNA TGTGCCAGCAGTATTTACTACGAGCAGTACTTC.

The chain employs TRBV24-1 and TRBJ2-5; possible D gene TRBD2, 6 bases. The CDR3 runs 13 residues. Looked up from germline, CDR1 is KGHDR and CDR2 is SFDVKD. V was pared by 9 bases and J by 4 bases, with 14 bases between. CDR3 nucleotides: TGTGCCACCGCCCGGTCGGGGGTAGAGACCCAGTACTTC. This sequence encodes CATARSGVETQYF.

The rearrangement joins TRBV18 to TRBJ2-3; 8 nucleotides match TRBD2. The CDR3 is 13 residues long. V shed 5 bases, J shed 11 bases, and the junction held 9 bases outside the gene matches. Germline lookup yields CDR1 KGHSH and CDR2 LQKENI. The CDR3 nucleotides read TGTGCCAGCTCAGTTACTGGACTAGCTGGGCAGTATTTT. The encoded protein is CASSVTGLAGQYF.

The chain uses TRBV20-1 and TRBJ2-7; 7 bases line up with TRBD2. Looked up from germline, CDR1 is DFQATT and CDR2 is SNEGSKA (reference sequence). CDR3 size: 11 residues. Unmatched junction bases numbered 0, after V lost 3 bases and J lost 4 bases. The CDR3 DNA sequence: TGCAGTGCTAGGCGGGGGTACGAGCAGTACTTC. This gives the protein CSARRGYEQYF.

The chain has TRBV7-9 and TRBJ2-3; 12 bases line up with TRBD2. Per germline, CDR1 SEHNR and CDR2 FQNEAQ (reference sequence). The CDR3 runs 17 residues. Trimming at V came to 5 bases and at J to 0 bases, leaving 6 bases not matched to a gene. The CDR3: CASSPWTSGVSTDTQYF. The CDR3 region has the DNA TGTGCCAGCAGCCCCTGGACTAGCGGGGTTAGCACAGATACGCAGTATTTT.

This chain connects TRBV18 to TRBJ1-5, with no clear D. Trimming cost V 2 bases and J 2 bases, with 10 bases left between them. Germline values: CDR1 KGHSH, CDR2 LQKENI. The CDR3 runs 15 residues. CDR3 nucleotides: TGTGCCAGCTCACCAGTCGGGGATGGCAATCAGCCCCAGCATTTT. Residues: CASSPVGDGNQPQHF.

To note about this clone: Within the sample, other DNA sequences also encode this same CDR3. V usage is TRBV5-1 and J usage is TRBJ2-6; D not resolved. This CDR3 is 14 amino acids long. Germline V lookup: CDR1 SGHRS, CDR2 YFSETQ. V lost 5 bases and J lost 0, with 6 bases in between. The CDR3 region is CASSLLSGANVLTF. The CDR3 bases are TGCGCCAGCAGTCTCCTCTCTGGGGCCAACGTCCTGACTTTC.

The chain recombines TRBV2 with TRBJ1-5; no clear D gene. This CDR3 is built from 15 residues. Germline-derived CDR1 and CDR2 are SNHLY and FYNNEI. Trimming stripped 3 bases from V and 1 base from J, with 10 bases between. This chain's CDR3 is CASSDRTGSNQPQHF. CDR3 nucleotides: TGTGCCAGCAGTGATAGGACGGGGAGCAATCAGCCCCAGCATTTT.

The rearrangement uses TRBV15 and TRBJ2-1; 7 nucleotides align to TRBD1. The CDR3 has 18 amino acids. Germline assignment: CDR1 LNHNV and CDR2 YYDKDF (reference sequence). V shed 4 bases, J shed 4 bases, and the junction held 16 bases outside the gene matches. The chain's CDR3 is CATSKRGRGRATYNEQFF. CDR3 coding DNA: TGTGCCACCAGCAAAAGGGGTAGGGGGCGCGCGACATACAATGAGCAGTTCTTC.

This clone showed up just once. The chain carries TRBV3-1 (or the pseudogene TRBV3-2) and TRBJ1-5; D remains unclear. This CDR3 has 14 amino acids. Trimming took off 1 base at V and 5 bases at J, with 9 bases between the two ends. Germline assignment: CDR1 LGHDT and CDR2 YNNKEL (reference sequence). CDR3 sequence reads: CASSQGNFYQPQHF. DNA for the CDR3: TGTGCCAGCAGCCAAGGAAACTTCTATCAGCCCCAGCATTTT.

J is TRBJ1-2 and V is TRBV28, with TRBD1 identical over 7 bases. This CDR3 is built from 13 residues. With V trimmed by 5 bases and J by 3 bases, 3 bases remained unmatched. CDR1 is MDHEN, CDR2 SYDVKM, per germline. In DNA form, the CDR3 reads TGTGCCAGCAGTGAACAGGGGTACTATGGCTACACCTTC. Amino acids: CASSEQGYYGYTF.